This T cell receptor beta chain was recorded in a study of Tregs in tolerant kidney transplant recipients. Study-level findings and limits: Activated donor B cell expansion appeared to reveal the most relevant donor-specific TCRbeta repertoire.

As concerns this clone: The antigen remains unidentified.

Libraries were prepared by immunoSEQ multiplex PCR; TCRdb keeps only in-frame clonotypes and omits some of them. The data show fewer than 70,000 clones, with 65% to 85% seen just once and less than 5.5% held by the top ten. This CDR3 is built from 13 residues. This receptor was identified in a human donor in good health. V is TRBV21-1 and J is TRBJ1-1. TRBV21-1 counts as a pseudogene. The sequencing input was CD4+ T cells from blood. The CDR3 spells CASSTGVKREAFF. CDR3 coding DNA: TGTGCCAGCAGCACAGGAGTTAAACGTGAAGCTTTCTTT.